This T cell receptor beta chain was observed in a study of CD8+ T cells in alopecia areata. Study-wide findings and caveats: Compared with mice, patients displayed less clear TCR sharing, possibly for HLA-related reasons. Among the cells sequenced in scalp samples are also the resident alphabeta T cells of normal skin.

This clone showed up just a few times. Its specificity is unknown. V gave up 3 bases and J gave up 9 bases, with 17 bases separating them. Germline CDR1 reads ENHRY; CDR2 reads SYGVKD. The CDR3 sequence is 14 residues long. cDNA serving as the sequencing template came from extracted, reverse transcribed RNA. Profiled with immunoSEQ multiplex PCR; TCRdb holds only in-frame clones, not every one. Of roughly 200,000 clones listed, around 63% were seen once; the top ten hold around 1.8%. Collected material from alopecia areata patients comprised lesional scalp punch biopsies and peripheral blood. PBMCs yielded sorted CD4+ and CD8+ T cells.

The sample in question was CD4+ T cells sorted from blood, obtained at week 0. The chain combines TRBV10-3 with TRBJ1-2; D remains unclear. This receptor was identified in a human donor with alopecia areata. In DNA, the CDR3 is TGTGCCATCAGTGATAGTGGCAGGACCTCGAGCTACACCTTC. Its protein is CAISDSGRTSSYTF.